What follows are 28 T cell receptor beta chains derived from one specimen sequenced in a study of Ad26.COV2.S vaccination and SARS-CoV-2 variants. Stated treatment: 19 received Ad26.COV2.S at low or high dose, single or two shots; roughly five received placebo; per-sample allocation not given. Sampling took place 63 days after the first vaccine or placebo injection. Data came from immunoSEQ multiplex PCR; TCRdb stores just in-frame clones and leaves some out. The sample lists some 270,000 clones, approximately 90% occurring once. The sequencing here drew on peripheral blood, taken in a trial of Ad26.COV2.S vaccine versus placebo. The source of these receptors is a person aged 18-65 years who received the Ad26.COV2.S COVID-19 vaccine or a placebo.

The J gene is TRBJ2-5, the V gene TRBV10-3; 14 nucleotides match TRBD2. J lost 0 bases, V lost 4 bases, and 1 base had no gene match. The CDR3 is 16 amino acids. CDR1 ENHRY and CDR2 SYGVKD come from the germline V gene. The CDR3 bases are TGTGCCATCAGTGGGACTAGCGGGGGGTACCAAGAGACCCAGTACTTC. Amino acids: CAISGTSGGYQETQYF.

This chain joins TRBV19 and TRBJ1-2; D is unresolved. The CDR3 is made up of 14 amino acids. The V end was cut by 2 bases, the J end by 5 bases, with 12 bases between. The germline V gene encodes CDR1 LNHDA and CDR2 SQIVND (reference sequence). CDR3 DNA: TGTGCCAGTAGTATAACGTATACGGCATATGGCTACACCTTC. Translated, it gives CASSITYTAYGYTF.

This chain uses TRBV7-8 with TRBJ2-1; D remains ambiguous. V lost 0 bases, J lost 2 bases, and 11 bases lay in between. The CDR3 extends over 16 amino acids. Germline V gene data show CDR1 as SGHVS and CDR2 as FQNEAQ. The CDR3 sequence is CASSLAGGLAYNEQFF. CDR3 nucleotide sequence: TGTGCCAGCAGCTTAGCTGGTGGGCTAGCCTACAATGAGCAGTTCTTC.

The rearrangement links TRBV6-5 to TRBJ2-3; 11 positions agree with TRBD2. Germline V gives CDR1 MNHEY, CDR2 SVGAGI. The junction had 10 bases not matched to a gene; V was cut back by 8 bases and J by 6 bases. The length of the CDR3 is 15 residues. CDR3 coding DNA: TGTGCCAGCCTCCGGACTAGCGGGCCCCGCGATACGCAGTATTTT. Translated, it gives CASLRTSGPRDTQYF.

The chain has TRBV6-5 and TRBJ2-3; D is undetermined. The V gene lost 6 bases and the J gene lost 2 bases, with 15 bases spanning the gap. CDR1 is MNHEY, CDR2 SVGAGI, per germline. The CDR3 sequence is 15 residues long. This CDR3 is CASSLRNRATDTQYF. CDR3 bases: TGTGCCAGCAGCCTCAGAAATAGGGCCACAGATACGCAGTATTTT.

The chain carries TRBV6-5 and TRBJ1-2, with D hard to call. The V end was cut by 0 bases, the J end by 9 bases, with 8 bases between. The germline gives CDR1 MNHEY, CDR2 SVGAGI. There are 12 residues in the CDR3. The CDR3 sequence: CASSYSRLSYTF. The DNA for the CDR3 is TGTGCCAGCAGTTACTCCAGGCTCAGCTACACCTTC.

This clone was seen a single time. The rearrangement joins TRBV6-6 to TRBJ1-2; perhaps TRBD1 as D (6 bases). The CDR3 extends over 18 amino acids. The germline gives CDR1 MNHNY, CDR2 SVGAGI (reference sequence). Trimming removed 5 bases at V and 1 base at J, with 23 bases between. The CDR3 is CASSQRGTTTSLNYGYTF. In DNA, the CDR3 is TGTGCCAGCAGTCAACGAGGGACAACGACTTCCCTTAACTATGGCTACACCTTC.

A single count supports this clone. The chain employs TRBV6-1 and TRBJ2-5, with 9 bases identical to TRBD2. This CDR3 has 18 amino acids. Germline trimming cut 0 bases from V and 2 bases from J; bases unmatched to any gene: 10. Germline lookup yields CDR1 MNHNS and CDR2 SASEGT. This CDR3 is CASSEARGAGGQQETQYF. CDR3 DNA sequence: TGTGCCAGCAGTGAAGCGCGGGGAGCGGGAGGACAACAAGAGACCCAGTACTTC.

The chain has TRBV3-1 (or the pseudogene TRBV3-2) and TRBJ1-4; no firm D call. Looked up from germline, CDR1 is LGHDT and CDR2 is YNNKEL (reference sequence). Trimming removed 3 bases from V and 12 bases from J, with 8 bases in between. CDR3 length equals 11 residues. This CDR3 reads CASSHRLQLFF. The DNA for the CDR3 is TGTGCCAGCAGCCATCGTCTACAACTGTTTTTT.

The rearrangement links TRBV11-1 to TRBJ2-5, with D possibly TRBD2 on 5 matching bases. V was cut by 5 bases and J by 1 base, with 11 bases left in between. The CDR3 consists of 14 residues. Germline CDR1 reads SGHAT; CDR2 reads FQDESV (reference sequence). CDR3 amino acids: CASSPYGVQETQYF. The CDR3, as DNA: TGTGCCAGCAGCCCCTACGGGGTCCAAGAGACCCAGTACTTC.

The rearrangement links TRBV5-1 to TRBJ1-1; D remains unclear. Germline-derived CDR1 and CDR2 are SGHRS and YFSETQ. The V end was cut by 7 bases, the J end by 0 bases, with 10 bases between. CDR3 length: 13 amino acids. The CDR3 DNA is TGCGCCAGCTGGGGTCGGCTGAACACTGAAGCTTTCTTT. This translates into CASWGRLNTEAFF.

The chain is built from TRBV5-6 and TRBJ1-3; a weak D match, TRBD1 (5 bases). Germline CDR1 reads SGHDT; CDR2 reads YYEEEE. V was cut by 4 bases and J by 4 bases, with 12 bases left in between. The length of the CDR3 is 14 residues. The CDR3 is CASSPGTEGNTIYF. The CDR3 DNA reads TGTGCCAGCAGCCCCGGGACGGAGGGAAACACCATATATTTT.

In its sample, this clone was seen a few times. The chain employs TRBV4-1 and TRBJ1-5; D unclear. The CDR3 is made up of 14 amino acids. V lost 1 base and J lost 6, with 10 bases in between. Germline values: CDR1 MGHRA, CDR2 YSYEKL. Here the CDR3 reads CASSQVSGSQPQHF. CDR3 nucleotides: TGCGCCAGCAGCCAAGTCTCGGGGTCTCAGCCCCAGCATTTT.

This chain connects TRBV7-9 to TRBJ2-2; D is unresolved. Germline values: CDR1 SEHNR, CDR2 FQNEAQ (reference sequence). Trimming took off 2 bases at V and 3 bases at J, with 16 bases between the two ends. This CDR3 spans 17 amino acids. The CDR3 sequence is CASSLKYPSLDTGELFF. CDR3 nucleotides: TGTGCCAGCAGCTTAAAATATCCCTCCTTAGACACCGGGGAGCTGTTTTTT. Complete variable domain (other parts from reference TRBV7-9 and TRBJ2-2): DTGVSQNPRHKITKRGQNVTFRCDPISEHNRLYWYRQTLGQGPEFLTYFQNEAQLEKSRLLSDRFSAERPKGSFSTLEIQRTEQGDSAMYLCASSLKYPSLDTGELFFGEGSRLTVL.

This clone was observed a few times. The chain combines TRBV11-2 with TRBJ2-5, with D tentatively TRBD1 (5 bases). This CDR3 spans 15 amino acids. With 5 bases removed from V and 1 base from J, the gap between germline ends came to 14 bases. The germline V gene has CDR1 SGHAT and CDR2 FQNNGV. The CDR3 DNA reads as TGTGCCAGCAGCCCCCGGCAGGGCATCCAAGAGACCCAGTACTTC. Amino acids: CASSPRQGIQETQYF.

The chain joins TRBV2 to TRBJ2-7; weak D call: TRBD2 (5 bases). This CDR3 has 15 residues. Trimming removed 2 bases at V and 0 bases at J, with 11 bases between. Germline V gene lookup returns CDR1 SNHLY and CDR2 FYNNEI. CDR3 DNA sequence: TGTGCCAGCAGTGAAACCCCTACTAGCTCCTACGAGCAGTACGTC. Its protein product is CASSETPTSSYEQYV.

This chain joins TRBV19 and TRBJ1-1, with D hard to call. The V gene lost 3 bases and the J gene lost 2 bases, with 13 bases spanning the gap. Germline lookup yields CDR1 LNHDA and CDR2 SQIVND (reference sequence). CDR3 size: 15 residues. This CDR3 is CASSMTPVTNTEAFF. DNA for the CDR3: TGTGCCAGTAGTATGACCCCAGTAACTAACACTGAAGCTTTCTTT.

This clone appeared a few times. V and J are TRBV6-2 or TRBV6-3 and TRBJ2-1; 8 bases are shared with TRBD2. Germline-derived CDR1 and CDR2 are MNHEY and SVGEGT. The CDR3 is made up of 15 amino acids. The junction had 7 bases not matched to a gene; V was cut back by 5 bases and J by 4 bases. Written as DNA, the CDR3 is TGTGCCAGCAGTAACCCCTTAGCGGGATACAATGAGCAGTTCTTC. It encodes CASSNPLAGYNEQFF.

This chain joins TRBV19 and TRBJ1-4; no firm D call. V lost 3 bases and J 4 bases, leaving 9 bases between the germline ends. The CDR3 is 14 amino acids. Germline V gene data show CDR1 as LNHDA and CDR2 as SQIVND (reference sequence). In DNA form, the CDR3 reads TGTGCCAGTAGTATTACGGTAGATAATGAAAAACTGTTTTTT. Translation gives CASSITVDNEKLFF.

This clone was counted once. This chain links TRBV27 with TRBJ2-2; 9 bases line up with TRBD2. Germline CDR1 reads MNHEY; CDR2 reads SMNVEV (reference sequence). The CDR3 is 14 residues long. V lost 8 bases, J lost 4 bases, and 5 bases stayed unmatched. The DNA for the CDR3 is TGTGCCAGCTGTCTAGCGGGGAGCACCGGGGAGCTGTTTTTT. This sequence encodes CASCLAGSTGELFF.

The chain joins TRBV10-2 to TRBJ2-7; D possibly corresponds to TRBD1 (5 bases). The CDR3 covers 13 residues. CDR1 is WSHSY and CDR2 is SAAADI in the germline V gene. V lost 3 bases, J lost 2 bases, and 8 bases lay in between. For the CDR3, the DNA is TGCGCCAGCAGTGAAACAGGAGCCTACGAGCAGTACGTC. Its translation is CASSETGAYEQYV.

V usage is TRBV30 and J usage is TRBJ1-2; D is unresolved. This CDR3 is built from 12 residues. Trimming left V 1 base short and J 6 bases short, with 9 bases between. The germline CDR1 and CDR2 sequences are GTSNPN and SVGIG (reference sequence). The CDR3 reads CAWSEPNNGYTF. The CDR3 region has the DNA TGTGCCTGGAGTGAGCCAAACAATGGCTACACCTTC.

The rearrangement joins TRBV6-1 to TRBJ1-5, with D unclear. Germline V CDR1 and CDR2: MNHNS, SASEGT. This CDR3 contains 16 residues. The V and J ends lost 4 bases and 4 bases respectively, with 17 bases between them. The CDR3: CASSVLAPVSNQPQHF. The CDR3, as DNA: TGTGCCAGCAGTGTCCTGGCCCCAGTCTCTAATCAGCCCCAGCATTTT.

This clone was seen a few times. The chain recombines TRBV9 with TRBJ2-1, with 8 bases lining up with TRBD2. This CDR3 spans 14 amino acids. The germline V gene encodes CDR1 SGDLS and CDR2 YYNGEE. After removal of 4 bases from V and 1 base from J, the junction contained 1 base not matched to a gene. The CDR3 loop reads CASSKRESYNEQFF. CDR3 DNA: TGTGCCAGCAGCAAGCGGGAGTCCTACAATGAGCAGTTCTTC. Together with reference TRBV9 and TRBJ2-1, the CDR3 gives the full variable domain: DSGVTQTPKHLITATGQRVTLRCSPRSGDLSVYWYQQSLDQGLQFLIQYYNGEERAKGNILERFSAQQFPDLHSELNLSSLELGDSALYFCASSKRESYNEQFFGPGTRLTVL.

CDR3 in DNA: TGTGCCAGCAGCTTGACGACCGGGACAGCCACATATGGCTACACCTTC. This encodes CASSLTTGTATYGYTF. The chain is built from TRBV5-6 and TRBJ1-2; 7 bases are a match to TRBD1. Germline V gives CDR1 SGHDT, CDR2 YYEEEE. This CDR3 has 16 amino acids. V was clipped by 1 base and J by 5 bases; unmatched bases: 11.

The rearrangement uses TRBV9 and TRBJ1-2; D call uncertain. CDR1 is SGDLS, CDR2 YYNGEE, per germline. CDR3 length: 13 residues. The germline V and J ends were trimmed by 2 bases and 0 bases, with 5 bases remaining between them. CDR3 nucleotide sequence: TGTGCCAGCAGCGTCACCACTAACTATGGCTACACCTTC. It translates to CASSVTTNYGYTF.

The V call is TRBV15, the J call TRBJ2-2; 8 bases map to TRBD2. V was clipped by 6 bases and J by 3 bases; unmatched bases: 6. Looked up from germline, CDR1 is LNHNV and CDR2 is YYDKDF (reference sequence). This CDR3 has 15 residues. As DNA, the CDR3 is TGTGCCACCAGTCAAACTAGCGGCTACACCGGGGAGCTGTTTTTT. Protein product: CATSQTSGYTGELFF.

V usage is TRBV7-3 and J usage is TRBJ1-1; D not certain. Germline lookup yields CDR1 SGHTA and CDR2 FQGTGA. V lost 8 bases, J lost 0 bases, and 10 bases lay in between. The CDR3 sequence is 13 residues long. CDR3 region: CASSKFVNTEAFF. DNA for the CDR3: TGTGCCAGCTCAAAGTTTGTGAACACTGAAGCTTTCTTT.